Listed here is a single T cell receptor (beta chain). The data derive from a study of blood T cell repertoires in COVID-19. TCRdb's table, derived via immunoSEQ multiplex PCR, lists solely in-frame clones and lacks some. Of around 300,000 clones in the sample, 90% are singletons; the top ten hold approximately 4%. The CDR3 is 13 residues long. Trimming took 2 bases from V and 9 from J, leaving 11 bases between them. Per germline, CDR1 MNHEY and CDR2 SVGEGT. Sequenced: PBMCs or T cells enriched from blood (not recorded which). The V call is TRBV6-2 or TRBV6-3, the J call TRBJ1-5; the D is unclear. The sequence was obtained from a woman aged 18-29 years with acute COVID-19. In DNA form, the CDR3 reads TGTGCCAGCAGTTACCTGGGCGTCTGGCCCCAGCATTTT. The encoded protein is CASSYLGVWPQHF.